A selection of T cell receptor beta chains follows, all from one sample in a study of T-cell reconstitution after alpha-beta-depleted transplantation in children. TCRdb reprocessed the PCR reads with MiXCR, giving one entry per CDR3 protein. The sample carries around 300,000 distinct CDR3 sequences, 20% to 30% recorded once. This sample comprised PBMCs, mostly from graft donor cells, obtained 180 days after TCRalphabeta/CD19-depleted stem cell transplant. Source of these receptors: a male patient aged 10 to 17 who had a stem cell transplant for acute lymphoblastic leukemia, so the T cells may come from the graft donor. The CDR3 runs from the conserved cysteine through the conserved F or W. The D gene is left open where the match is weak. Size is omitted from some rows. Given values are once, few, many or a class for expanded clones.

>.|TRBV6-1|.|TRBJ1-4
CASRWGATNEKLFF
TGTGCCAGCAGATGGGGGGCAACTAATGAAAAACTGTTTTTT
>few|TRBV7-8|TRBD2|TRBJ2-3
CASSPAIAGSTDTQYF
TGTGCCAGCAGCCCCGCGATAGCGGGAAGCACAGATACGCAGTATTTT
>few|TRBV5-1|TRBD2|TRBJ2-2
CASRAIAGSTGELFF
TGCGCCAGCAGAGCAATAGCGGGATCCACCGGGGAGCTGTTTTTT
>.|TRBV6-1|TRBD1|TRBJ2-7
CASSRDSPSYEQYF
TGTGCCAGCAGTAGGGACAGCCCCTCCTACGAGCAGTACTTC
>many|TRBV5-6|.|TRBJ2-7
CASSQGLYEQYF
TGTGCCAGCAGCCAGGGGCTCTACGAGCAGTACTTC
>many|TRBV5-1|.|TRBJ2-7
CASSLGLGPYEQYF
TGCGCCAGCAGCTTGGGGCTCGGGCCCTACGAGCAGTACTTC
>once|TRBV3-1|.|TRBJ2-7
CASSRLHLVHEQYF
TGTGCCAGCAGCCGTCTACACCTAGTTCACGAGCAGTACTTC
>few|TRBV9|.|TRBJ2-1
CASSVGDSYNEQFF
TGTGCCAGCAGCGTAGGGGACTCCTACAATGAGCAGTTCTTC
>.|TRBV27|.|TRBJ1-5
CASSLWGGNSQPQHF
TGTGCCAGCAGTTTATGGGGCGGGAATTCTCAGCCCCAACATTTT
>.|TRBV19|TRBD1|TRBJ2-7
CASWVFNRGAAYEQYF
TGTGCCAGTTGGGTTTTCAACAGGGGGGCAGCCTACGAGCAGTACTTC
>few|TRBV19|.|TRBJ2-7
CASKGRAAYEQYF
TGTGCCAGTAAGGGCAGGGCGGCCTACGAGCAGTACTTC
>few|TRBV5-6|.|TRBJ2-2
CASSLVTGVGLFF
TGTGCCAGCAGCTTGGTGACGGGGGTTGGGCTGTTTTTT
>.|TRBV9|TRBD1|TRBJ2-7
CASSVGGQAPSYEQYF
TGTGCCAGCAGCGTAGGCGGACAGGCCCCATCCTACGAGCAGTACTTC
>many|TRBV20-1|.|TRBJ2-1
CSALLADYNEQFF
TGCAGTGCCTTACTAGCAGATTACAATGAGCAGTTCTTC
>few|TRBV19|.|TRBJ2-7
CASSREGSYEQYF
TGTGCCAGTAGTCGAGAGGGCTCCTACGAGCAGTACTTC
>few|TRBV5-1|TRBD1|TRBJ1-6
CASSWTGLKFYNSPLHF
TGCGCCAGCAGCTGGACAGGGTTGAAGTTCTATAATTCACCCCTCCACTTT
>.|TRBV5-1|.|TRBJ2-1
CASSLAGGPQSLQYEQFF
TGCGCCAGCAGCTTGGCCGGCGGGCCCCAGAGCTTGCAATATGAGCAGTTCTTC
>.|TRBV7-2|.|TRBJ1-2
CASSRSGPYGYTF
TGTGCCAGCAGCCGTTCCGGCCCGTATGGCTACACCTTC
>few|TRBV5-6|.|TRBJ1-5
CASSLATANQPQHF
TGTGCCAGCAGCTTGGCGACAGCCAATCAGCCCCAGCATTTT
>many|TRBV7-3|TRBD1|TRBJ2-1
CASSLGTGHSYNEQFF
TGTGCCAGCAGCTTAGGGACAGGGCACTCCTACAATGAGCAGTTCTTC
>.|TRBV9|.|TRBJ2-1
CASSSQWGNEQFF
TGTGCCAGCAGCTCACAGTGGGGCAATGAGCAGTTCTTC
>few|TRBV7-9|TRBD1|TRBJ1-1
CASSFQGVNTEAFF
TGTGCCAGCAGCTTTCAGGGGGTAAACACTGAAGCTTTCTTT
>.|TRBV21-1|.|TRBJ2-5
CATRETQYF
TGTGCCACGAGAGAGACCCAGTACTTC